Each of the 18 T cell receptor beta chains below was sequenced from the same sample in a study of shared clonotypes between healthy human individuals. Data came from immunoSEQ multiplex PCR; TCRdb stores just in-frame clones and leaves some out. Altogether hundreds of thousands of clones are present, roughly 95% being singletons, with the ten largest covering about 0.057%. Material for sequencing was naive CD4+ T cells sorted from blood. As to subset: CD45RA+ positively selected. Every receptor here comes from a woman in her twenties or thirties in good health.

The chain combines TRBV28 with TRBJ2-3; D might be TRBD1 (6 bases). Germline V lookup: CDR1 MDHEN, CDR2 SYDVKM. V lost 6 bases, J lost 2 bases, and 15 bases lay in between. The CDR3 is 15 residues long. The CDR3 coding sequence is TGTGCCAGCAGCCCCTCACAGGGAACCACAGATACGCAGTATTTT. This sequence encodes CASSPSQGTTDTQYF.

The CDR3 loop is CASSLGDPSYEQYF. CDR3 in DNA: TGTGCCAGCAGCTTGGGGGACCCCTCCTACGAGCAGTACTTC. The chain is built from TRBV7-9 and TRBJ2-7; the D gene could be TRBD1 or TRBD2 (5 bases each). The V gene's germline CDR1 is SEHNR and CDR2 FQNEAQ (reference sequence). The CDR3 spans 14 residues. The ends were cut back, 3 bases at V and 0 bases at J, with 9 bases in the middle. The whole variable domain, filled in from reference TRBV7-9 and TRBJ2-7, reads DTGVSQNPRHKITKRGQNVTFRCDPISEHNRLYWYRQTLGQGPEFLTYFQNEAQLEKSRLLSDRFSAERPKGSFSTLEIQRTEQGDSAMYLCASSLGDPSYEQYFGPGTRLTVT.

The rearrangement uses TRBV28 and TRBJ2-7; D possibly matches TRBD1 or TRBD2 (7 bases each). CDR3 length equals 15 residues. The germline CDR1 and CDR2 sequences are MDHEN and SYDVKM. V was cut by 5 bases and J by 2 bases, with 16 bases left in between. For the CDR3, the DNA is TGTGCCAGCAGTCAATCAGGGGGGGCAACCTACGAGCAGTACTTC. It is translated as CASSQSGGATYEQYF.

This sequence joins TRBV30 and TRBJ1-3; D is undetermined. Germline V gene lookup returns CDR1 GTSNPN and CDR2 SVGIG (reference sequence). CDR3 length equals 14 residues. V lost 2 bases, J lost 3 bases, and 11 bases lay in between. CDR3 DNA sequence: TGTGCCTGGAGTACGGACTCGTTTGGAAACACCATATATTTT. Translating it yields CAWSTDSFGNTIYF.

This chain joins TRBV9 and TRBJ2-5; 7 bases map to TRBD1. Germline CDR1 SGDLS, CDR2 YYNGEE. With 0 bases clipped from V and 6 bases from J, the junction kept 5 bases outside the gene matches. This CDR3 has 14 residues. The DNA of the CDR3 is TGTGCCAGCAGCGTAGGACAGGGTGTGCAGACCCAGTACTTC. Its protein is CASSVGQGVQTQYF. The full variable domain, completed using reference TRBV9 and TRBJ2-5, is DSGVTQTPKHLITATGQRVTLRCSPRSGDLSVYWYQQSLDQGLQFLIQYYNGEERAKGNILERFSAQQFPDLHSELNLSSLELGDSALYFCASSVGQGVQTQYFGPGTRLLVL.

Written as DNA, the CDR3 is TGTGCCAGCAGTTCCCCCGGACCGCCCTACGAGCAGTACTTC. Its protein is CASSSPGPPYEQYF. The gene calls are TRBV28 and TRBJ2-5; D uncertain. The DNA end is a closer match to TRBJ2-7, so the J assignment may be wrong. The germline gives CDR1 MDHEN, CDR2 SYDVKM. This CDR3 has 14 residues.

V and J are TRBV2 and TRBJ2-4; 10 bases fit TRBD2. The CDR3 is 14 residues long. V was clipped by 8 bases and J by 0 bases; unmatched bases: 1. The germline CDR1 and CDR2 sequences are SNHLY and FYNNEI. The CDR3 DNA sequence: TGTGCCAGCGGACTAGCGGTAGCCAAAAACATTCAGTACTTC. Its protein product is CASGLAVAKNIQYF. The full variable domain, with the rest looked up from reference TRBV2 and TRBJ2-4, is EPEVTQTPSHQVTQMGQEVILRCVPISNHLYFYWYRQILGQKVEFLVSFYNNEISEKSEIFDDQFSVERPDGSNFTLKIRSTKLEDSAMYFCASGLAVAKNIQYFGAGTRLSVL.

The J gene is TRBJ1-1, the V gene TRBV28; TRBD1 agrees at 9 bases. There are 12 residues in the CDR3. Germline CDR1 and CDR2: MDHEN and SYDVKM. After removal of 3 bases from V and 10 bases from J, the junction contained 3 bases not matched to a gene. The CDR3 protein is CASSFSTGGAFF. The DNA for the CDR3 is TGTGCCAGCAGTTTTTCGACAGGGGGAGCTTTCTTT.

This chain connects TRBV6-5 to TRBJ2-7; possibly TRBD2 for D (5 bases). Between the trimmed V and J ends, which lost 2 bases and 2 bases, there was a span of 13 bases. The CDR3 sequence is 15 residues long. CDR1 and CDR2 (germline): MNHEY, SVGAGI. The CDR3 reads CASSYVAGLTYEQYF. CDR3 sequence (DNA): TGTGCCAGCAGTTACGTGGCAGGACTTACCTACGAGCAGTACTTC.

The V and J genes are TRBV4-1 and TRBJ2-3; D not certain. CDR1 is MGHRA and CDR2 is YSYEKL in the germline V gene. Trimming took 4 bases from V and 6 from J, leaving 17 bases between them. The CDR3 is 15 amino acids. The CDR3 bases are TGCGCCAGCAGCCCCGCCCGGCAACCCCCCGATACGCAGTATTTT. Residues: CASSPARQPPDTQYF.

V and J are TRBV11-3 and TRBJ1-5; a weak D match, TRBD1 (5 bases). The V gene's germline CDR1 is SGHNT and CDR2 YENEEA. This CDR3 is built from 19 residues. Trimming stripped 0 bases from V and 0 bases from J, with 18 bases between. The CDR3, as DNA: TGTGCCAGCAGCTTAGATGGGCCCAAGGGGAAACTTAGCAATCAGCCCCAGCATTTT. Residues: CASSLDGPKGKLSNQPQHF.

The V call is TRBV6-5, the J call TRBJ1-2; D remains ambiguous. V lost 5 bases and J 2 bases, leaving 15 bases between the germline ends. The CDR3 runs 15 residues. Per germline, CDR1 MNHEY and CDR2 SVGAGI. The CDR3 nucleotides read TGTGCCAGCAGTAAAACCGGACGGCCGAACTATGGCTACACCTTC. As protein: CASSKTGRPNYGYTF.

This chain links TRBV4-1 with TRBJ2-1, with D perhaps matching TRBD2 (6 bases). Trimming pared 4 bases from V and 0 bases from J, leaving 10 bases between. Per germline, CDR1 MGHRA and CDR2 YSYEKL. This CDR3 comprises 15 residues. The CDR3 loop is CASSPGDYSYNEQFF. CDR3 sequence (DNA): TGCGCCAGCAGCCCGGGAGATTACTCCTACAATGAGCAGTTCTTC.

This CDR3 reads CASSSRLGAYSEQYF. The CDR3 region has the DNA TGTGCCAGCAGCTCCCGACTAGGGGCATATAGCGAGCAGTACTTC. The chain uses TRBV7-6 and TRBJ2-7, with D tentatively TRBD2 (6 bases). CDR3 length: 15 amino acids. The germline V and J ends were trimmed by 4 bases and 6 bases, with 19 bases remaining between them. Germline lookup yields CDR1 SGHVS and CDR2 FNYEAQ.

This sequence joins TRBV5-4 and TRBJ2-3; either TRBD1 or TRBD2 may fit D (5 bases each). The CDR3 contains 15 residues. V shed 4 bases and J shed 2 bases, with 14 bases lying between them. Per the germline V gene, CDR1 is SGHNT and CDR2 is YYREEE (reference sequence). The CDR3 coding sequence is TGTGCCAGCAGCACGCCGGGACGGAACACAGATACGCAGTATTTT. This encodes CASSTPGRNTDTQYF.

The V call is TRBV5-1, the J call TRBJ2-3; D is possibly TRBD1 (6 bases). CDR1 is SGHRS and CDR2 is YFSETQ in the germline V gene. The CDR3 runs to 17 residues. Trimming pared 1 base from V and 2 bases from J, leaving 17 bases between. The DNA of the CDR3 is TGCGCCAGCAGCTTGCAGGGGACCTCCCTCGTCACAGATACGCAGTATTTT. It is translated as CASSLQGTSLVTDTQYF.

The genes are TRBV5-1 and TRBJ2-7, with 10 bases lining up with TRBD2. Trimming removed 5 bases from V and 3 bases from J; junction bases left unmatched: 8. Germline CDR1 reads SGHRS; CDR2 reads YFSETQ. The CDR3 length is 15 residues. Here the CDR3 reads CASRSGTSGNYEQYF. The CDR3 region has the DNA TGCGCCAGCAGGTCCGGAACTAGCGGGAACTACGAGCAGTACTTC.

The CDR3 is CAIEGQANTGELFF. The CDR3 region has the DNA TGTGCCATTGAGGGACAGGCGAACACCGGGGAGCTGTTTTTT. This rearrangement joins TRBV10-3 to TRBJ2-2; 8 nucleotides agree with TRBD1. The ends lost 9 bases at V and 0 bases at J; junction bases unmatched: 3. Germline CDR1 reads ENHRY; CDR2 reads SYGVKD. This CDR3 region has 14 residues.